The TCR beta chain described here comes from a study of tumor-infiltrating lymphocytes in primary liver carcinoma (dated by TCRdb to 2016 to 2017). In the study overall: The five patients, three men and two women aged 30 to 69 years, had hepatocellular carcinoma (four) or combined HCC and intrahepatic cholangiocarcinoma (one). The five patients had tumors of stage T1-T3 N0M0, with maximum diameters ranging from roughly 4.2 to 10 cm. Each sample produced roughly 3.65 to 7.5 million productive TCRbeta reads, and read depth showed no significant difference between tissue types. The study combined TCRbeta repertoire sequencing, expression microarrays and whole-exome sequencing across five regions of each liver tumor, with adjacent normal tissue and blood. A total of roughly 35 specimens from 5 patients underwent TCRbeta repertoire sequencing, comprising 25 tumor regions, 5 adjacent noncancerous liver tissues and 5 peripheral blood samples. To link TCRbeta repertoire diversity to the local molecular phenotype, the approximately 23 tumor region samples were profiled with Agilent mRNA microarrays. Technical replicate repertoires showed high reproducibility, with mean shared-clone rates around 0.9 and correlation coefficients above 0.95.

Points the paper makes about the study in general: Only 4 or 5 patients were included in the study, and the authors note that the findings should be validated in a larger study. Because the samples were bulk and unsorted, CD4+ and CD8+ T cell repertoires could not be compared. Repertoire overlap was found to be higher between tumor regions (mean around 35%) than between tumor-adjacent (roughly 17%) or tumor-blood (around 15%) pairs, consistent with antigen-driven expansion. Because sequencing covered only the TCR beta chain and unpaired alpha chains were not captured, true repertoire diversity is likely underestimated. The top 250 clones made up a significantly larger repertoire fraction in tumors than in blood (p = 0.039). Only about 7-25% of top clones were found in all five regions of a tumor, suggesting spatial heterogeneity of tumor-infiltrating T cells.

The germline V gene yields SGHAT for CDR1 and FQNNGV for CDR2. The trim is 0 bases for V and 3 bases for J, with a gap of 11 bases between the germline ends. The CDR3 starts with the cysteine, ends with the phenylalanine, and has 15 residues. Only the CDR3 DNA stays, 45 bases, in frame from base 1. Notes on this clonotype: Its binding antigen is unknown. No base-level quality is on record; no much larger clone is a single base apart.

TCRbeta-specific cDNA was reverse-transcribed from 500 to 550 ng total RNA using a constant-region primer and ProtoScript II reverse transcriptase. Three nested multiplex PCR rounds, following a slightly modified ARM-PCR procedure, were used to build the TCRbeta libraries. The first two PCR rounds used multiplex TRBV1-TRBV30 forward primers with a Cbeta reverse primer, each for 10 to 11 cycles. Sample barcodes and Illumina adapters were attached in a final 25-cycle PCR using Deep VentR polymerase. Before sequencing, amplicons of 200-500 bp were purified from gel using a QIAquick gel extraction kit. The TCRbeta amplicons were sequenced with 250-bp paired-end reads on an Illumina HiSeq 2500. The authors processed their data as follows. To recover full CDR3 sequences, reads were quality-trimmed using Trimmomatic v0.33 and paired reads were then merged using FLASH v1.2.11. MiGEC v1.2.1b assigned V, D and J germline segments to the rearranged TCRbeta sequences. Clonotype statistics and Shannon-Wiener diversity indices were computed with VDJtools v1.0.0. To reduce sampling bias, subsequent analyses other than the diversity analysis used only the 250 most abundant clonotypes in each sample. TCRdb reran the public reads through fastp at Q25 and MiXCR, keeping productive beta chains. Merged by CDR3 protein, the rows form single entries marked with the most common genes and DNA. TCRdb, not the authors, supplied the V and J calls. The sample table shows fewer than 70,000 distinct CDR3 sequences, and less than 75% are seen once. Around 50% of the sample is held by the ten biggest clonotypes.

Total RNA and DNA were co-extracted without cell sorting from approximately 20-30 mg of bulk tissue using the AllPrep DNA/RNA mini kit. Between late 2015 and early 2016, a handful of patients in China with histopathologically diagnosed primary liver carcinoma had their tumors surgically resected. Patients had chronic HBV infection and were treatment-naive at sampling. Each tumor was sampled at five spatially separated regions: the superior, inferior, left-lateral and right-lateral poles and the tumor centre. More than 80% viable tumor cells were found by histology in every tumor sample. Each fresh piece of tumor and adjacent tissue was cut in two, with one half stored in RNAlater at -80 degrees C and the other half sent for histology.

Sequencing input: liver tumor tissue from sampling region 2. The cell subset or site label on this specimen signifies: tumor region T2, inferior pole. The source is a man aged 40-49 years with primary liver carcinoma and hepatitis B virus infection. The rearranged segments are TRBV11-2 and TRBJ1-2, and possibly TRBD1, on 6 matching bases. The CDR3 reads as follows: CASSLELGAYYGYTF. The DNA sequence follows: TGTGCCAGCAGCTTAGAGTTGGGGGCCTACTATGGCTACACCTTC.